The 12 T cell receptor beta chains reported below all come from one sample, sequenced in a study of blood T cell repertoires in COVID-19. Assay used: immunoSEQ multiplex PCR; TCRdb lists only in-frame clones, some missing. Among over 150,000 clones listed, about 86% were seen once. Sequences were obtained from peripheral blood. The receptors were sampled from a man aged 50 to 59 with active or convalescent COVID-19.

This chain joins TRBV30 and TRBJ1-1; 9 bases match TRBD1. This CDR3 has 13 residues. Per the germline V gene, CDR1 is GTSNPN and CDR2 is SVGIG (reference sequence). V shed 8 bases, J shed 4 bases, and the junction held 8 bases outside the gene matches. Written as DNA, the CDR3 is TGTGCCGGGAAGGGACAGGGAGGCACTGAAGCTTTCTTT. This translates into CAGKGQGGTEAFF. Full variable domain (outside the CDR3, taken from reference TRBV30 and TRBJ1-1): SQTIHQWPATLVQPVGSPLSLECTVEGTSNPNLYWYRQAAGRGLQLLFYSVGIGQISSEVPQNLSASRPQDRQFILSSKKLLLSDSGFYLCAGKGQGGTEAFFGQGTRLTVV.

V gene TRBV11-2 combines with J gene TRBJ1-2; no firm D call. V lost 1 base, J lost 3 bases, and 12 bases lay in between. Germline V gene sequence: CDR1 SGHAT, CDR2 FQNNGV. This CDR3 spans 15 amino acids. The CDR3 DNA is TGTGCCAGCAGCTTAGTACGGCGACAATACTATGGCTACACCTTC. Protein product: CASSLVRRQYYGYTF.

This clone has more than one count but fewer than ten. The gene calls are TRBV6-1 and TRBJ2-7; the match to TRBD2 covers 9 bases. Germline-derived CDR1 and CDR2 are MNHNS and SASEGT. V shed 1 base and J 2 bases; nucleotides not matched to a gene: 12. The CDR3 totals 18 residues. For the CDR3, the DNA is TGTGCCAGCAGTGAAGTCTCCACAGGGTTAGCGGGAGCCTACGAGCAGTACTTC. It translates to CASSEVSTGLAGAYEQYF.

The V call is TRBV11-2, the J call TRBJ2-1; 10 bases map to TRBD2. The CDR3 is made up of 14 amino acids. Trimming at V came to 5 bases and at J to 4 bases, leaving 2 bases not matched to a gene. The germline V gene encodes CDR1 SGHAT and CDR2 FQNNGV. CDR3: CASSRTSGYNEQFF. The CDR3 DNA follows: TGTGCCAGCAGCCGGACTAGCGGATACAATGAGCAGTTCTTC.

The gene calls are TRBV24-1 and TRBJ2-2, with D possibly matching TRBD1 (5 bases). Between the trimmed V and J ends, which lost 1 base and 2 bases, there was a span of 10 bases. Germline loops: CDR1 KGHDR, CDR2 SFDVKD. The CDR3 length is 16 residues. CDR3: CATSDLGRENTGELFF. CDR3 DNA sequence: TGTGCCACCAGTGATTTAGGCAGGGAAAACACCGGGGAGCTGTTTTTT.

The chain carries TRBV7-2 and TRBJ2-3; D is perhaps TRBD2 (7 bases). V was trimmed by 1 base and J by 2 bases, leaving 13 bases between them. The CDR3 covers 16 residues. The germline gives CDR1 SGHTA, CDR2 FQGNSA. The CDR3 protein is CASSLVSAGATDTQYF. The CDR3 coding sequence is TGTGCCAGCAGCTTAGTGTCGGCGGGGGCCACAGATACGCAGTATTTT.

This clone turned up a few times. This sample also contains other DNA sequences that code for the same CDR3. This chain joins TRBV7-3 and TRBJ1-1; 9 bases are a match to TRBD1. From germline, CDR1 is SGHTA and CDR2 FQGTGA. The CDR3 contains 14 residues. V lost 5 bases and J lost 1; bases outside the gene matches: 2. The CDR3 coding sequence is TGTGCCAGCAGCCCGGGACAGGGGAACACTGAAGCTTTCTTT. Its protein is CASSPGQGNTEAFF.

This clone was detected a few times. The V gene is TRBV24-1, the J gene TRBJ1-2; D is possibly TRBD1 (6 bases). The V gene lost 0 bases and the J gene lost 7 bases, with 11 bases spanning the gap. From germline, CDR1 is KGHDR and CDR2 SFDVKD. The CDR3 consists of 14 residues. For the CDR3, the DNA is TGTGCCACCAGTGATTTGACAGGGCAGGCTGGCTACACCTTC. Amino acids: CATSDLTGQAGYTF.

The chain carries TRBV4-1 and TRBJ2-1; 15 positions agree with TRBD2. V gave up 1 base and J gave up 6 bases; unmatched junction bases: 1. CDR3 length: 16 residues. Per germline, CDR1 MGHRA and CDR2 YSYEKL. Here the CDR3 DNA reads TGCGCCAGCAGCCAAGGGACTAGCGGGAGGGCCAATGAGCAGTTCTTC. Its protein is CASSQGTSGRANEQFF.

This chain connects TRBV11-1 to TRBJ2-3; 11 positions agree with TRBD2. Germline CDR1 reads SGHAT; CDR2 reads FQDESV (reference sequence). This CDR3 spans 15 amino acids. J gave up 5 bases and V 5 bases, and 6 bases lay outside the gene matches. The CDR3 coding sequence is TGTGCCAGCAGCCAGCTAGCGGGAGGCTTAGATACGCAGTATTTT. This encodes CASSQLAGGLDTQYF.

This clone was seen a single time. The chain joins TRBV1 to TRBJ2-5; no DNA check was done on the table's D call, TRBD2. TRBV1 is labeled a pseudogene. The CDR3 is 21 amino acids. In nucleotides, the CDR3 is TGCACCAGCAGCCAAGATAACCCTCGGGGGGGGACAGACCGCTCTATTGAGACCCAGTACTTC. Its translation: CTSSQDNPRGGTDRSIETQYF.

The J gene is TRBJ2-3, the V gene TRBV10-3, with D possibly being TRBD1 (6 bases). V shed 6 bases and J shed 2 bases, with 15 bases lying between them. This CDR3 region has 15 residues. Germline V gene data show CDR1 as ENHRY and CDR2 as SYGVKD. The chain's CDR3 is CAIRPSQGTTDTQYF. CDR3 nucleotide sequence: TGTGCCATCAGACCGTCACAGGGTACCACAGATACGCAGTATTTT.